This T cell receptor beta chain derives from a study of identical twins. Study findings and constraints: Sharing of beta out-of-frame sequences by twins showed a weaker excess.

The CDR3 consists of 15 residues. In germline, CDR1 is LGHDT, CDR2 YNNKEL (reference sequence). Germline trimming cut 1 base from V and 2 bases from J; bases unmatched to any gene: 4. A note on this clonotype: Its antigen is as yet unknown.

Via MiXCR, TCRdb re-called the 5' RACE reads, giving one row per CDR3 protein. The sample consists of approximately 700,000 distinct CDR3 sequences, around a sixth of them appearing once. Another study also made use of these data, one on T cells expressing NK-cell markers.

The sample consisted of PBMCs. This TCR derives from a woman younger than 35 in good health. The chain joins TRBV3-1 to TRBJ2-5; 7 bases are a match to TRBD2. The CDR3 coding sequence is TGTGCCAGCAGCCAAGCTAGCGGAAAACAAGAGACCCAGTACTTC. Residues: CASSQASGKQETQYF.